Included here is one T cell receptor beta chain sequence, with context. What it recognizes is unknown. The CDR3 loop spans 16 amino acids. From germline, CDR1 is SGHTA and CDR2 FQGNSA. V lost 6 bases to trimming and J lost 4 bases; unmatched junction nucleotides: 11. In the original processing: Junction-only immunoSEQ sequences carried no quality scores, so filtering differed. Produced via immunoSEQ multiplex PCR; TCRdb's table is partial and in-frame only. V, J and clone size are taken as reported in that table, and D and trimming were inferred from the DNA itself. The data contain about 690,000 clones, 80% to 95% of them singletons. The sample comes from a study of shared clonotypes between healthy human individuals. Study-wide findings and caveats: The small donor group covered limited genetic and exposure diversity. Generation probabilities of non-shared clonotypes were lower (relative to those shared by all four donors).

What CD8 memory combined were CD45RO+ cells and CCR7-negative CD45RA+ TemRA cells. J is TRBJ2-3 and V is TRBV7-2; 9 nucleotides agree with TRBD2. The receptor's source is a man aged 18-30 years in good health. Some clones in this sample may be carry-over from other donors' samples. The sequencing input was memory CD8+ T cells from PBMCs. Noted subset: CD45RO+ cells pooled with CCR7-negative TemRA cells. The CDR3 DNA sequence: TGTGCCAGCAGTTACCCTGGGGGCGGGAGGGCAGATACGCAGTATTTT. Translating it yields CASSYPGGGRADTQYF.